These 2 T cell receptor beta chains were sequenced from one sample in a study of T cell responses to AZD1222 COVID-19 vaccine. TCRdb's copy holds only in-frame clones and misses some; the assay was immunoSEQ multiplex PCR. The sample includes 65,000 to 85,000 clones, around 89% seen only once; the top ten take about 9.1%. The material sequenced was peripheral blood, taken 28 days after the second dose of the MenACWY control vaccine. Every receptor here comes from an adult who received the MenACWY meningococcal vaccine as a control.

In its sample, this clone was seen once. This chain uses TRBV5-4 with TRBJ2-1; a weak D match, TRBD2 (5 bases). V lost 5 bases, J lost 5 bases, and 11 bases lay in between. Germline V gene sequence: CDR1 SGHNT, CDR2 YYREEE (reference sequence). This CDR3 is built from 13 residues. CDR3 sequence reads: CASRRTHNNEQFF. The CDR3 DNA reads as TGTGCCAGCAGACGGACTCATAACAATGAGCAGTTCTTC.

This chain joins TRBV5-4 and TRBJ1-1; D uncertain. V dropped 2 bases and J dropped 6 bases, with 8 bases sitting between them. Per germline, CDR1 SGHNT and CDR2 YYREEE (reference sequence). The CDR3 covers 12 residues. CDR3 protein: CASSLERAEAFF. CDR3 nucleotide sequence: TGTGCCAGCAGCTTAGAAAGGGCTGAAGCTTTCTTT.